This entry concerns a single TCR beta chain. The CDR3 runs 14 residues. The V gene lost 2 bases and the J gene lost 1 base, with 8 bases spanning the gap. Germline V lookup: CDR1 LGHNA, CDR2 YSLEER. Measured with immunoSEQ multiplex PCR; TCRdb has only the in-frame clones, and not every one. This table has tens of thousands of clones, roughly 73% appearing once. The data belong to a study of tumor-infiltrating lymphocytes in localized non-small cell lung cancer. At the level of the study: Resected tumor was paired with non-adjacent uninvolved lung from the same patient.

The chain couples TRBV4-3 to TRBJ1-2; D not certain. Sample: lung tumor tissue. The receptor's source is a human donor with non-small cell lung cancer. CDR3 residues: CASSQRRLNYGYTF. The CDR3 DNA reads TGCGCCAGCAGCCAACGACGACTTAACTATGGCTACACCTTC.